These 27 T cell receptor beta chains were sequenced from one sample in a study of blood T cells in healthy people across ages. Through a sample-barcoded 5' primer and a J-beta primer mix, a second PCR was run for 7 to 11 cycles. TCRdb itself ran the 5' RACE reads through MiXCR, one entry per CDR3 protein. The sample has 1.4 million to 1.5 million distinct CDR3 sequences; 42% are singletons. Sequenced input: blood. The receptors shown here come from a woman under 30 in good health.

About this clonotype: A much larger clone lies one base from this, so it may be a read error. CDR3 protein: CASSVSGDGYTF. The CDR3 DNA reads TGTGCCAGCAGTGTGAGCGGTGATGGCTACACCTTC. The chain is built from TRBV2 and TRBJ1-2; the D is unclear. The germline V gene has CDR1 SNHLY and CDR2 FYNNEI. The CDR3 sequence is 12 residues long. V was clipped by 4 bases and J by 6 bases, with 9 bases between them.

This CDR3 is CAWSGWLIDEQFF. For the CDR3, the DNA is TGTGCCTGGAGTGGATGGCTAATCGATGAGCAGTTCTTC. This chain links TRBV30 with TRBJ2-1; D gene ambiguous. The CDR3 is made up of 13 amino acids. CDR1 and CDR2 from the germline V gene are GTSNPN and SVGIG (reference sequence). Trimming stripped 1 base from V and 8 bases from J, with 12 bases between.

The chain couples TRBV7-2 to TRBJ1-2; D possibly corresponds to TRBD1 (5 bases). CDR3 length: 14 residues. The germline CDR1 and CDR2 sequences are SGHTA and FQGNSA. V was cut by 1 base and J by 11 bases, with 17 bases left in between. CDR3 residues: CASSLDAGDRGYTF. The CDR3 DNA reads as TGTGCCAGCAGCTTAGATGCGGGGGATCGGGGGTACACCTTC.

This clonotype was seen a handful of times. This sequence joins TRBV21-1 and TRBJ1-1; the table assigns TRBD1, which was not confirmed against the DNA. TRBV21-1 is recorded as a pseudogene. CDR3 length equals 12 residues. The CDR3 nucleotides are TGTGCCAGCAGCAAGAGGGGCACTGAAGCTTTCTTT. This sequence encodes CASSKRGTEAFF.

V and J are TRBV6-1 and TRBJ1-2, with 7 bases identical to TRBD1. The V segment lost 2 bases and the J segment 8 bases; nucleotides outside the gene matches: 11. The CDR3 totals 15 residues. Germline-derived CDR1 and CDR2 are MNHNS and SASEGT. The CDR3 region has the DNA TGTGCCAGCAGTGAATATGGCCAGGGGGTTGGCGGCTACACCTTC. It is translated as CASSEYGQGVGGYTF.

The chain uses TRBV7-9 and TRBJ1-3; weak D call: TRBD1 (5 bases). The CDR3 consists of 16 residues. Trimming pared 0 bases from V and 5 bases from J, leaving 14 bases between. Per germline, CDR1 SEHNR and CDR2 FQNEAQ (reference sequence). CDR3 sequence: CASSLASGFGRNTIYF. The CDR3 DNA sequence: TGTGCCAGCAGCTTAGCTTCAGGGTTTGGCCGAAACACCATATATTTT.

A remark on this clonotype: The junction and the germline gene differ at one end; a read error may be behind it. V and J are TRBV11-2 and TRBJ1-2, with a tentative D call TRBD1 (5 bases). Per germline, CDR1 SGHAT and CDR2 FQNNGV. This CDR3 is 14 amino acids long. The CDR3 region is CASSPGAGAYDYTF. In nucleotides, the CDR3 is TGTGCCAGCAGCCCCGGGGCTGGGGCCTATGACTACACCTTC.

This chain links TRBV7-9 with TRBJ2-7, with 8 bases that match TRBD2. Per germline, CDR1 SEHNR and CDR2 FQNEAQ (reference sequence). The CDR3 has 15 amino acids. The junction had 9 bases not matched to a gene; V was cut back by 5 bases and J by 3 bases. The CDR3 DNA sequence: TGTGCCAGCAGCCGTCTAGCGGGTGTTTTCTACGAGCAGTACTTC. Translation gives CASSRLAGVFYEQYF.

The chain joins TRBV12-3 or TRBV12-4 to TRBJ2-5; 8 positions agree with TRBD2. V lost 4 bases to trimming and J lost 4 bases; unmatched junction nucleotides: 5. The CDR3 runs 14 residues. The CDR3, as DNA: TGTGCCAGCAGTTCAGCGGGAGAGGTAGAGACCCAGTACTTC. Protein product: CASSSAGEVETQYF.

On this clonotype: At one end the junction does not follow the germline gene, possibly because of a read error. This rearrangement joins TRBV12-5 to TRBJ2-6; 7 bases map to TRBD1. The CDR3 contains 16 residues. Germline CDR1 LGHNT, CDR2 FRNRAP. This chain's CDR3 is CASGVTGFSGTNVLTF. The DNA for the CDR3 is TGTGCTAGTGGTGTGACAGGGTTCTCTGGGACCAACGTCCTGACTTTC.

This chain links TRBV11-2 with TRBJ1-6; D is unclear. In germline, CDR1 is SGHAT, CDR2 FQNNGV. CDR3 length: 13 residues. Between the trimmed V and J ends, which lost 5 bases and 8 bases, there was a span of 10 bases. The CDR3 sequence: CASSLTTDSPLHF. In nucleotides, the CDR3 is TGTGCCAGCAGCCTCACGACGGATTCACCCCTCCACTTT.

This clonotype was seen a few times. This rearrangement joins TRBV7-6 to TRBJ2-1; a weak D match, TRBD1 (6 bases). This CDR3 has 14 residues. Looked up from germline, CDR1 is SGHVS and CDR2 is FNYEAQ. The CDR3 here is CAGSGHVFYNEQFF. The CDR3 region has the DNA TGTGCTGGGTCGGGACATGTATTCTACAATGAGCAGTTCTTC.

V and J are TRBV6-1 and TRBJ2-1, with 11 positions matching TRBD2. The CDR3 covers 15 residues. Germline V CDR1 and CDR2: MNHNS, SASEGT. Trimming took 6 bases from V and 7 from J; bases not matched to a gene: 8. For the CDR3, the DNA is TGTGCCAGCAGGTCCGGGACTAGCGGTGGTAATGAGCAGTTCTTC. This codes for CASRSGTSGGNEQFF.

The chain links TRBV7-2 to TRBJ2-7; a weak D match, TRBD2 (5 bases). Germline V CDR1 and CDR2: SGHTA, FQGNSA. The CDR3 is 14 amino acids. The V end lost 1 base, the J end lost 2 bases, and 9 bases lay between the germline ends. Written as DNA, the CDR3 is TGTGCCAGCAGCTTAGAATTACTAGCCTACGAGCAGTACTTC. Protein product: CASSLELLAYEQYF.

V is TRBV7-6 and J is TRBJ2-7, with 7 nucleotides matching TRBD2. The V gene's germline CDR1 is SGHVS and CDR2 FNYEAQ. V lost 0 bases to trimming and J lost 9 bases; unmatched junction nucleotides: 5. This CDR3 comprises 13 residues. The CDR3 is CASSLAPGGAQYF. CDR3 coding DNA: TGTGCCAGCAGCTTAGCGCCGGGAGGTGCGCAGTACTTC. Using reference TRBV7-6 and TRBJ2-7 for the parts outside the CDR3, the full variable domain is GAGVSQSPRYKVTKRGQDVALRCDPISGHVSLYWYRQALGQGPEFLTYFNYEAQQDKSGLPNDRFSAERPEGSISTLTIQRTEQRDSAMYRCASSLAPGGAQYFGPGTRLTVT.

The V and J genes are TRBV20-1 and TRBJ2-7; D is perhaps TRBD2 (6 bases). TRBJ2-5 explains the end of the DNA better; the J call may be wrong. This CDR3 is 13 amino acids long. In germline, CDR1 is DFQATT, CDR2 SNEGSKA (reference sequence). The CDR3 DNA is TGCAGTGCTGCCCTGACTAGAGAAGAGACCCAGTACTTC. Its protein is CSAALTREETQYF.

The chain recombines TRBV9 with TRBJ2-1; TRBD2 might be the D (6 bases). With 0 bases removed from V and 0 bases from J, the gap between germline ends came to 10 bases. This CDR3 is 16 amino acids long. The germline gives CDR1 SGDLS, CDR2 YYNGEE. The CDR3 DNA sequence: TGTGCCAGCAGCGTAGACGACGGGAGCTCCTACAATGAGCAGTTCTTC. Amino acid sequence: CASSVDDGSSYNEQFF.

The rearrangement uses TRBV12-3 or TRBV12-4 and TRBJ1-2, with D possibly TRBD1 on 6 matching bases. Trimming cost V 4 bases and J 8 bases, with 17 bases left between them. The length of the CDR3 is 14 residues. As DNA, the CDR3 is TGTGCCAGCAGTTCAAATCCGGGGGGCGGGGGCTACACCTTC. Translated: CASSSNPGGGGYTF.

This rearrangement joins TRBV7-2 to TRBJ2-5; 11 bases fit TRBD1. Matching the DNA end better, TRBJ2-7 makes the J call doubtful. The length of the CDR3 is 15 residues. Germline-derived CDR1 and CDR2 are SGHTA and FQGNSA. CDR3 sequence (DNA): TGTGCCAGCATCTTGAGGACAGGGGGCTATGACGAGCAGTACTTC. This translates into CASILRTGGYDEQYF.

The chain uses TRBV10-3 and TRBJ2-4, with D hard to call. V lost 0 bases and J lost 0, with 9 bases in between. There are 16 residues in the CDR3. Germline lookup yields CDR1 ENHRY and CDR2 SYGVKD. The CDR3 coding sequence is TGTGCCATCAGTGAGTCCCCGGGCTTAGCCAAAAACATTCAGTACTTC. Protein sequence: CAISESPGLAKNIQYF.

This clonotype has only a few counts. V gene TRBV7-9 combines with J gene TRBJ1-4; D gene unclear. The germline gives CDR1 SEHNR, CDR2 FQNEAQ (reference sequence). V dropped 0 bases and J dropped 0 bases, with 8 bases sitting between them. This CDR3 has 16 amino acids. Here the CDR3 DNA reads TGTGCCAGCAGCTTAGCCCAGGATGCAACTAATGAAAAACTGTTTTTT. It specifies CASSLAQDATNEKLFF.

The V gene is TRBV6-2 or TRBV6-3, the J gene TRBJ2-1; the match to TRBD2 covers 8 bases. This CDR3 region has 14 residues. CDR1 is MNHEY and CDR2 is SVGEGT in the germline V gene. After removal of 4 bases from V and 7 bases from J, the junction contained 6 bases not matched to a gene. The CDR3 DNA is TGTGCCAGCAGTTCGAAGCGGGAGCATAATGAGCAGTTCTTC. Translating it yields CASSSKREHNEQFF.

The rearrangement joins TRBV6-5 to TRBJ2-5; TRBD1 agrees at 12 bases. Trimming removed 4 bases from V and 5 bases from J; junction bases left unmatched: 5. The germline CDR1 and CDR2 sequences are MNHEY and SVGAGI. The CDR3 covers 15 residues. This CDR3 reads CASSSAGTGGETQYF. The CDR3 nucleotides read TGTGCCAGCAGTTCGGCCGGGACAGGGGGCGAGACCCAGTACTTC.

DNA of the CDR3: TGCGCCACCACCGGGACTAGCGGGAGAGGAGAGCAGTACTTC. Translated, it gives CATTGTSGRGEQYF. V usage is TRBV10-2 and J usage is TRBJ2-5; TRBD2 matches at 14 bases. Germline lookup yields CDR1 WSHSY and CDR2 SAAADI. The CDR3 is 14 residues long. V dropped 10 bases and J dropped 11; count of bases not matched to a gene: 12.

This clonotype occurred a few times. The chain couples TRBV27 to TRBJ2-3, with D perhaps TRBD1 (5 bases). CDR1 is MNHEY, CDR2 SMNVEV, per germline (reference sequence). The CDR3 has 14 residues. The V end lost 3 bases, the J end lost 6 bases, and 13 bases lay between the germline ends. The CDR3 DNA reads as TGTGCCAGCAGTTTGGGGTATTCAGGGGATACGCAGTATTTT. It encodes CASSLGYSGDTQYF.

This clonotype was seen a few times. The chain combines TRBV12-3 or TRBV12-4 with TRBJ1-2, with D possibly matching TRBD1 (5 bases). CDR3 length equals 13 residues. V lost 6 bases, J lost 3 bases, and 11 bases lay in between. The CDR3 spells CASSQTADYGYTF. The CDR3 coding sequence is TGTGCCAGCAGCCAGACAGCAGACTATGGCTACACCTTC.

The chain joins TRBV29-1 to TRBJ2-7; maybe TRBD2 (5 bases). With the DNA end fitting TRBJ2-5 better, the J assignment may be wrong. CDR3 length: 12 residues. Germline CDR1 is SQVTM and CDR2 is ANQGSEA. The CDR3 loop reads CSFGRLAETQYF. The CDR3 coding sequence is TGCAGCTTTGGGCGGCTAGCCGAGACCCAGTACTTC.